Detailed here is one T cell receptor (beta chain). The antigen this receptor binds is unknown. No qualities accompany the bases; no much larger clone lies one base away. From a lookup of the germline V gene, CDR1 and CDR2 are ENHRY and SYGVKD. Clipping removes 7 bases from V and 8 bases from J, with 10 as the unmatched junction base count. Inclusive of the bounding cysteine and phenylalanine, the CDR3 is 13 residues long. The sequence is cut down to CDR3 DNA, 39 bases in frame from base 1. The sample belongs to a study of cytomegalovirus exposure and HLA in healthy donors (dated by TCRdb to about 2017). Describing the broader study: An earlier analysis of approximately 550 of the donors reported about 250 Gb of sequence data and 117 million unique TCR beta sequences from about 179 million T cells. To study patterns of TCR occurrence, a later analysis re-analyzed previously published TCR beta repertoires from 600 to 750 donors and added high-resolution HLA genotyping. Typing coverage varied by locus: about 629-630 donors for A, B, C, DRB1 and DQB1; roughly 500 for DQA1; more than 600 for DPA1; about 450 for DPB1. Class I and class II HLA loci were covered by the typing at four-digit resolution. In a later genetic analysis, genome-wide SNP genotypes for 398 of the 666 donors were used, and that subset was treated as a discovery cohort. Along with the approximately 620-subject first cohort, a separate validation cohort of over a hundred different subjects was used. Across some 400 genotyped donors of the cohort, an average of roughly 200,000 unique TCR beta nucleotide sequences per donor were sequenced, and 15% to 20% of those sequences were non-productive. About 280 gigabases of sequencing data and around 88 million unique TCR sequences made up an early release that covered fewer than 650 HLA-typed donors. Rather than drawing on any new phenotypic data, the later analysis identified candidate immune exposures from TCR beta sequences and the way those sequences occurred across donors. Donor age, sex, ethnicity and CMV serostatus were collected together with the repertoire data. The study profiled the T cell repertoires of about 720 subjects by immunosequencing and related them to cytomegalovirus serostatus. The study was designed to test whether signatures of past pathogen exposure could be identified by cataloging public T cell receptors. To predict cytomegalovirus infection status, the study brought together high-throughput TCR immunosequencing, statistical association of individual TCRs with disease status, and machine learning. All discovery cohort repertoires had been generated on a single sequencing platform. Of the roughly 400 genotyped donors, approximately 83% fell in the genetic ancestry cluster associated with self-reported Caucasian donors. Five DR-DQ haplotypes were treated as single units for association and clustering because of strong linkage in the cohort. An earlier analysis of several hundred of the donors used high-throughput TCR beta sequencing to judge whether each TCR beta V gene segment behaved as functional or pseudogenic.

In total, 600 or so healthy bone marrow donors made up the cohort. At the time of sampling, every cohort member was nominally healthy, though immune exposures that went unrecorded were likely present. The donor was CMV seronegative and was included in the group of about 400 seronegative cohort members. A peripheral blood sample was collected from each donor, and TCR beta sequencing was performed on peripheral blood mononuclear cells. Genomic DNA extraction from the blood cell samples was performed with the Qiagen DNeasy Blood Extraction Kit. What the research found in general, with its limitations: When HLA alleles, especially DR and DQ, strongly co-occurred, TCR associations were difficult to assign to individual alleles. Because HLA typing was unavailable for some donors at each locus, only the typed subset was used in association tests. While some public TCRs were present in many individuals, most TCR sequences turned up only very rarely across donors. In a later genetic analysis, a missense DCLRE1C variant was associated with V-gene and J-gene trimming of TCR beta chains, and the association was replicated in an independent cohort. The earlier analysis of around 600 of the donors excluded 15 to 20 rarely observed V segments, including chromosome 9 orphons, because counts were too low. In an earlier analysis of roughly 560 of the donors, most TCR beta V segments were observed in productive rearrangements about 87% or about 30% of the time, broadly matching IMGT annotations. A further reported finding was that TCR beta sequences accurately predicted the HLA-A and HLA-B alleles for most subjects in the first cohort. In vitro tests confirmed that a few of the cytomegalovirus-associated TCR beta chains recognize cytomegalovirus antigens. A later analysis found that most CMV-associated TCR beta chains appeared HLA-restricted, with HLA associations seemingly driven largely by CMV exposure. This cohort had only TCR beta chains sequenced, and the lack of alpha or paired-chain data limited which features could be detected. Correlated functional status among segregating V segments might be attributable to linkage disequilibrium, but an unknown experimental factor could not be ruled out. Immune exposure information for the cohort was limited to CMV serostatus. Some IMGT-functional V segments, including TRBV6-2 and TRBV6-3, could not be distinguished by the 87-base-pair reads and were therefore excluded. The study listed 150 to 200 TCR beta chains as associated with cytomegalovirus. According to a later analysis, parvovirus B19, influenza, CMV and Epstein-Barr virus appeared linked to several top co-occurrence clusters. It was suggested by the authors that the approach could potentially be generalized to other disease states and immunological phenotypes. Specific HLA alleles were associated with 15,000 to 20,000 TCR beta sequences at a false discovery rate of 0.05 in a later analysis. Compared with the approximately 720-donor mean, donors in an Asian-associated ancestry cluster had fewer N-insertions in productive TCRs, according to a later genetic analysis. A group of highly shared sequence variants was considered likely to be a technical artifact of the sequencing pipeline. According to a later analysis, TCR association rates differed among HLA loci, with DRB1 alleles showing the most associated TCRs and HLA-C alleles showing the fewest. Compared with equally common non-associated chains, HLA-associated TCR beta chains in a later analysis were more clonally expanded and had lower generation probabilities. The classifier was reported to diagnose cytomegalovirus status with high specificity and sensitivity in both the original cohort and the validation cohort. Roughly uniform sequencing depth across donors was assumed in presence/absence analyses, although this assumption may not hold.

Libraries were made using the immunoSEQ multiplex PCR assay. A mixture of 60 forward primers for TCR Vbeta segments and 13 reverse primers for TCR Jbeta segments was used in the multiplex PCR. Amplification of the CDR3 region of rearranged TCR beta genes was performed with a multiplex PCR assay on genomic DNA. On the Illumina HiSeq System, the amplified TCR beta libraries were sequenced as 87-base-pair reads. Under the source paper's analysis protocol: A later analysis counted tens of millions of unique TCR beta chains across the 550 to 800 repertoires, and 9 million to 14 million of these chains were shared by at least two donors. Raw reads were error-corrected and collapsed into unique sequences by a nearest-neighbor algorithm in which closely related sequences were merged to remove PCR and sequencing errors. V, D and J gene segments were assigned by aligning CDR3 sequences to IMGT reference sequences. For a sequence to be retained, a match of at least six nucleotides was required to both a V gene segment and a J gene segment. Rearrangements were classified as productive when the CDR3 lacked stop codons and remained in frame with V and J, and all other rearrangements were classified as non-productive. CDR3 was defined by IMGT convention, running from the second conserved V-encoded cysteine to the conserved J-encoded phenylalanine. In an earlier analysis of more than 550 of the donors, sequences lacking an unambiguous match to a single V gene segment were excluded. In an earlier analysis of around 590 of the donors, a V segment was called functional when productive rearrangements were above 56.7%, and segregating when the standard deviation between donors exceeded 5%. To diagnose cytomegalovirus status from the catalog of TCR beta chain sequences, a statistical classification framework was built. In a later analysis, TCR nucleotide sequences were compared against IMGT/GENE-DB human TR gene sequences so that V and J genes could be assigned. The TCRdist pipeline was used in a later analysis to assign CDR3 sequences and most-parsimonious VDJ recombination scenarios. A later analysis defined each TCR beta chain by its CDR3 amino acid sequence plus V-gene family, and excluded reads lacking a unique V-gene family. As a way to deal with suspected cross-contamination and a sequencing artifact, a later analysis dropped 450 to 600 nucleotide sequences that were highly shared and had low generation probability. In a later analysis, a clonal expansion index was calculated for each public chain from normalized within-repertoire ranks of inferred template counts. A later analysis computed generation probabilities with a VDJ recombination model fitted to out-of-frame rearrangements, and checked the results against IGoR. In a later analysis, TCR-TCR, TCR-HLA and TCR-CMV co-occurrence was scored with hypergeometric tests, and a repertoire-size bias correction was applied to TCR pairs. In a later analysis, false discovery rates were estimated by permuting HLA or CMV assignments 20 times. In a later analysis, co-occurring TCRs were grouped with DBSCAN, and TCRdist sequence similarity was added when clustering was performed within HLA-allele-positive subsets. Repertoires with fewer than 30,000 or more than 120,000 public chains were left out of co-occurrence clustering, as were several repertoires with anomalous nucleotide sharing. Sourced from immuneACCESS, this table was stored by TCRdb with only in-frame sequences that have V and J called. A share of the clones is absent; for the studies checked, an unresolved V gene accounts for under half, and the remainder has no known explanation. The V and J calls and clone size come from that table; D and trimming were worked out from the DNA. Recorded for this sample are 75,000 to 100,000 clones; roughly two thirds of them occurred a single time. Around 3.5% of the sample rests with the top ten.

Sequencing input: PBMCs. The chain couples TRBV10-3 to TRBJ1-2, and TRBD1 aligns with 7 junction nucleotides. The TCR comes from a man between 40 and 49 years old in good health and CMV-seronegative. In nucleotides, the sequence is TGTGCCATCAACCTCGAGCCAGGGGGAGGCTACACCTTC. The encoded protein is CAINLEPGGGYTF.